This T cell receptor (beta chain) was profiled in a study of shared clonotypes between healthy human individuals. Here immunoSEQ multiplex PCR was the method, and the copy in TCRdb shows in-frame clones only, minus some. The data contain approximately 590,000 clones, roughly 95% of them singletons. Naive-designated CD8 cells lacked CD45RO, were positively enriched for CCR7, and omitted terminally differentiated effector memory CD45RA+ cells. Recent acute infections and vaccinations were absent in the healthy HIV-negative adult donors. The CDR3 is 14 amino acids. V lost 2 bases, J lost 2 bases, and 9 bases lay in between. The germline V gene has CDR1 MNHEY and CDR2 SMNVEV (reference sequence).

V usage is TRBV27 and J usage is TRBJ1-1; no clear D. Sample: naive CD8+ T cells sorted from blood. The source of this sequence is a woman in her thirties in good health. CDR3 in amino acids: CASSLSRYNTEAFF. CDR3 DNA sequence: TGTGCCAGCAGTTTAAGCAGATATAACACTGAAGCTTTCTTT.